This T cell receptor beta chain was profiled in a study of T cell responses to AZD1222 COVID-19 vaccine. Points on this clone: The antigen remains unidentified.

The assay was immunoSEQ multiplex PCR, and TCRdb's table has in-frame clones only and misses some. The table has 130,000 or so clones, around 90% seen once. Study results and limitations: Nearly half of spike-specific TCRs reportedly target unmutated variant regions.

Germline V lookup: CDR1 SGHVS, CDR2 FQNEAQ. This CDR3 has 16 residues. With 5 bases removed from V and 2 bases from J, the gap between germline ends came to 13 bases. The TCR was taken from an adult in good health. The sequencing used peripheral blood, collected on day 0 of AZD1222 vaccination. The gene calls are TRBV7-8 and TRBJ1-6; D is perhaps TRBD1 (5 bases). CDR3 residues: CASSKPRDPYNSPLHF. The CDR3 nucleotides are TGTGCCAGCAGCAAGCCACGGGACCCCTATAATTCACCCCTCCACTTT.